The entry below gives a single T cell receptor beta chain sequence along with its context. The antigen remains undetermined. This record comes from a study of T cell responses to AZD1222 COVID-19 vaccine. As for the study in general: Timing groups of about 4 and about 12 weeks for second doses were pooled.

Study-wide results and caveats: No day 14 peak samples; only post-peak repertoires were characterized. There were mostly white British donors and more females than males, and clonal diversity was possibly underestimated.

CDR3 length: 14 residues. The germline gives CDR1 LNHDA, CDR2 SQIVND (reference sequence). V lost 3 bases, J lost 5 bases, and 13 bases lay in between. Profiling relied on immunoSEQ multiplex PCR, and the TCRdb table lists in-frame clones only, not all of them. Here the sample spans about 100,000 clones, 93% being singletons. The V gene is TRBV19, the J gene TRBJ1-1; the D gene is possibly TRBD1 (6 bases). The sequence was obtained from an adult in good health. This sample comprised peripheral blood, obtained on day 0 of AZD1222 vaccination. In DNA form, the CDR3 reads TGTGCCAGTAGTATCGACAGGTGGGCGACTGAAGCTTTCTTT. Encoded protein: CASSIDRWATEAFF.